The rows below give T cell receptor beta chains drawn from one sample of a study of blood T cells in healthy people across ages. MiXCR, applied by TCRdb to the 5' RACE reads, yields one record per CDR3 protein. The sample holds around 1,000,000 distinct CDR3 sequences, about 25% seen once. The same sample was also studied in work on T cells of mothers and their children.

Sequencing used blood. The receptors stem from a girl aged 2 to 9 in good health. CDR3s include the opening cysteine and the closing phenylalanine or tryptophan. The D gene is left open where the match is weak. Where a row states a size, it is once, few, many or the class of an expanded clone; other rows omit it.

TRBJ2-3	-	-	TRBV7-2	CASSSVRDTQYF
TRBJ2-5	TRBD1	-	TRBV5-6	CASSFDRGGQYF
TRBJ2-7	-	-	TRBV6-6	CASSYGTLVYEQYF
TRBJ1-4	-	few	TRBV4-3	CASSQDVAGGLFF
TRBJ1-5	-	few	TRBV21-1	CASSKAGETGGNQPQHF
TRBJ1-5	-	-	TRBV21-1	CASSKDTGNNQPQHF
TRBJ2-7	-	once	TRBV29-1	CSAEGDTSSYEQYF
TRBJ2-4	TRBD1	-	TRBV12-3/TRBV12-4	CASNPNQGVKNIQYF
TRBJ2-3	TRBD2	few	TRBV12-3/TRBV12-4	CASARGGGSDTQYF
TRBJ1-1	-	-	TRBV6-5	CASSWIKQGNTEAFF
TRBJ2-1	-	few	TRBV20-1	CSASEDSYNEQFF
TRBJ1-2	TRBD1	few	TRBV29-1	CSVEGTYDGTGAGGYTF
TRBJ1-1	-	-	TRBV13	CASSLGVLENTEAFF
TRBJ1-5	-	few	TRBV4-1	CASSISTGGQPQHF
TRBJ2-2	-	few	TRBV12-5	CASGSWWGDGELFF
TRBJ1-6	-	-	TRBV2	CASSSNRAMNNSPLHF
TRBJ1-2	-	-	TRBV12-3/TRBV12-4	CASSPGDTLYGYTF
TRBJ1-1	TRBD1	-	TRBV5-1	CASSGPTGGTEAFF
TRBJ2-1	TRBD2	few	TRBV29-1	CSVDSAGVYNEQFF
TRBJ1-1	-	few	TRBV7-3	CASSLYSLNTEAFF
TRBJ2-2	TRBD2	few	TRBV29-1	CSVNNQAGGSTGELFF
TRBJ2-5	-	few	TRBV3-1	CASSQDPVGRGETQYF
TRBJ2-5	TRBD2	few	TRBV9	CASSPTGGREETQYF
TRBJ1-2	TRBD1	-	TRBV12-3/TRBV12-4	CASRLARDRGPPSYGYTF
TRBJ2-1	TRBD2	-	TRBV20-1	CSASPSTSAHNEQFF
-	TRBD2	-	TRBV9	CASSVDGGGSAYEQYF
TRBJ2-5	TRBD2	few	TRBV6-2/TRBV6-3	CASSEMGLVQYF
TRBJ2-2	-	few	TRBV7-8	CASSDMTGELFF
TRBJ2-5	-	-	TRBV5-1	CASSLGVAGLETQYF
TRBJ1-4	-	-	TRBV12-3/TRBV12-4	CASRENEKLFF
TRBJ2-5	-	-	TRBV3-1	CASSQDKIPGPQETQYF
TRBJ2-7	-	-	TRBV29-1	CSVGSNLGEQYF
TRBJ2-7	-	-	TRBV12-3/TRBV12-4	CASTPWGSSYEQYF
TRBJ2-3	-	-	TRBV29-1	CSVDSGVTDTQYF
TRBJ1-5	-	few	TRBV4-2	CASSQEGGVTSNQPQHF
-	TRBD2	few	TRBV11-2	CASSLDLAGGFYNEQFF
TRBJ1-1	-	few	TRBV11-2	CASSFESAFF
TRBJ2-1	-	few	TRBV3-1	CASRATGENEQFF
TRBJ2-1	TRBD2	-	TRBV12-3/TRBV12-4	CASSLTGLAGGEQFF
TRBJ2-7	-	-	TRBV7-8	CASSLELERDGSYEQYF
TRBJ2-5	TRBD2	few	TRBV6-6	CASHILAGEETQYF
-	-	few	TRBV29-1	CSVDLVVSVNEQFF
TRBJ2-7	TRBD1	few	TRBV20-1	CSARDRQGSYEQYF
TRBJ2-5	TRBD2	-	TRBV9	CASSFILAGQETQYF
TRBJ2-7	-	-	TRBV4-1	CAGSQESGTYEQYF
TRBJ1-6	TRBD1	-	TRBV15	CATSRNRGGQSPLHF
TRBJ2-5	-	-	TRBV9	CASSAPTGPEGETQYF
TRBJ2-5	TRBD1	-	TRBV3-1	CASSLRFLGTGGETQYF
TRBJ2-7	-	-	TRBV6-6	CASSPTQGLSGGEQYF